This passage covers 2 T cell receptor beta chains from one sample sequenced in a study of CD8 T cells in Susac syndrome. RNA amounts of about 0.5 to 1 ug underwent reverse transcription with random hexamers. In TCRdb, the immunoSEQ multiplex PCR reads were re-called with MiXCR into one record per CDR3 protein. The sample yields 150,000 or so distinct CDR3 sequences, just over 90% seen once. The sequenced sample consisted of CD4+ T cells from PBMCs. Receptor source: a human donor in good health.

This clonotype has a single count. The chain combines TRBV29-1 with TRBJ2-1, with D maybe TRBD2 (6 bases). Germline loops: CDR1 SQVTM, CDR2 ANQGSEA. The CDR3 spans 13 residues. The V end was cut by 3 bases, the J end by 15 bases, with 21 bases between. This CDR3 reads CSVERERARKPFF. In DNA, the CDR3 is TGCAGCGTTGAGCGTGAGCGGGCCCGGAAACCGTTCTTC.

This chain joins TRBV7-2 and TRBJ1-2, with TRBD1 as a possible D gene (5 bases). Germline V gene sequence: CDR1 SGHTA, CDR2 FQGNSA. Trimming pared 4 bases from V and 7 bases from J, leaving 10 bases between. The CDR3 sequence is 12 residues long. The DNA for the CDR3 is TGTGCCAGCAGCTCCTATAGGGGTGGCTACACCTTC. Protein sequence: CASSSYRGGYTF.